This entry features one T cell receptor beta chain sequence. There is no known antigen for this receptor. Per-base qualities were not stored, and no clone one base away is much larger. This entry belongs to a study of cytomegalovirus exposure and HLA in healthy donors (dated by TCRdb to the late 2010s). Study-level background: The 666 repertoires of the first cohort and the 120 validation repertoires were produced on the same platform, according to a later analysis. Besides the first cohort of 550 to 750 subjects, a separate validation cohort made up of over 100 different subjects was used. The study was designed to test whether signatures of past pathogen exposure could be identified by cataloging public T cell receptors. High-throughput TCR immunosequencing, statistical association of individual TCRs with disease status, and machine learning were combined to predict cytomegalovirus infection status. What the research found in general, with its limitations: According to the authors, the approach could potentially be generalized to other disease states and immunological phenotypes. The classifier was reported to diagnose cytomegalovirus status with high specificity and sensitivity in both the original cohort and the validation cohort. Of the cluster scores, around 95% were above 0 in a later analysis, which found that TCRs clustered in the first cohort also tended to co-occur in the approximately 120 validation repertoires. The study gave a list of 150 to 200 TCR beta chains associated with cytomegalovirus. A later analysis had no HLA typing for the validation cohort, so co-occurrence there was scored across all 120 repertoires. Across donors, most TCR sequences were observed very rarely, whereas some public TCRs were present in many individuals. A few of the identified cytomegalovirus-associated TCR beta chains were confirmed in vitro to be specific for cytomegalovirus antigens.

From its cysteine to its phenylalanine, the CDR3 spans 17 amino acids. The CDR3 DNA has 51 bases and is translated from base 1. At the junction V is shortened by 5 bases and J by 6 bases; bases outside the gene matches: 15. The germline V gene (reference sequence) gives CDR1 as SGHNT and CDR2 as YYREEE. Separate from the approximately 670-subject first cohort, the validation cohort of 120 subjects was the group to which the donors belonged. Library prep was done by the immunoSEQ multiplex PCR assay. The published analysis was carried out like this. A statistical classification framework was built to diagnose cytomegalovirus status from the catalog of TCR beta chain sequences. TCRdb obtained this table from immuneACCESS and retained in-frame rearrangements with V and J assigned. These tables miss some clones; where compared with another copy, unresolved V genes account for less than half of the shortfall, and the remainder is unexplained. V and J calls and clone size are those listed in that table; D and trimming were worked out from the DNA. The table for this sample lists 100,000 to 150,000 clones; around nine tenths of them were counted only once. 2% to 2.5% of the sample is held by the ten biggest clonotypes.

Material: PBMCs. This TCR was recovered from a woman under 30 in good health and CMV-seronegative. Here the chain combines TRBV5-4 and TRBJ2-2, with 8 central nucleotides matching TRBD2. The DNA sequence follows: TGTGCCAGCAGGCGAGCCCCGGGACTAGGTTGGTCCGGGGAGCTGTTTTTT. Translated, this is CASRRAPGLGWSGELFF.